This TCR beta chain was recorded in a study of blood T cell repertoires in COVID-19. This CDR3 is 18 amino acids long. Trimming cost V 5 bases and J 3 bases, with 23 bases left between them. Looked up from germline, CDR1 is SEHNR and CDR2 is FQNEAQ (reference sequence). In its sample, this clone was seen a few times. Profiling relied on immunoSEQ multiplex PCR, and the TCRdb table lists in-frame clones only, not all of them. The sample lists about 100,000 clones, more than 75% occurring once. The receptor was isolated from a human donor in a cohort sampled during active COVID-19. Sequencing was performed on peripheral blood. The V gene is TRBV7-9, the J gene TRBJ2-1; D might be TRBD2 (5 bases). The CDR3 is CASSTRYSAEGVYNEQFF. The CDR3 DNA is TGTGCCAGCAGCACTAGATACTCAGCCGAAGGAGTCTACAATGAGCAGTTCTTC.